The T cell receptor beta chain under discussion was sequenced for a study of post-analysis software for immune sequencing data. Across the whole study: Progressive-relapsing, secondary progressive and relapsing-remitting multiple sclerosis were among the disease courses included.

Unique molecular identifiers were present in the TCR beta cDNA libraries. Yield was 500,000 to 600,000 cDNA molecules from approximately 0.95 to 9.8 million T cells. A single record per CDR3 protein comes from TCRdb applying MiXCR to the PCR reads. The data show just over 250,000 distinct CDR3 sequences, 30% to 45% seen once. There are 14 residues in the CDR3. Per the germline V gene, CDR1 is ENHRY and CDR2 is SYGVKD. V lost 8 bases, J lost 5 bases, and 19 bases lay in between. Study-wide results and limits: The study found significantly lower normalized Chao1 diversity in multiple sclerosis patients than in controls. Samples from a shared batch, those prepared together, strongly co-clustered by F measure. Patients had higher frequencies than controls of about five TRBV segments, including TRBV5-6, TRBV5-1 and TRBV20-1.

A remark on this clonotype: What it recognizes is unknown.

The origin of this receptor is a girl aged 10 to 17 with multiple sclerosis. The sequenced sample consisted of blood. This chain connects TRBV10-3 to TRBJ2-7, with D possibly TRBD2 on 7 matching bases. The CDR3 DNA sequence: TGTGCCATCCGCGCCTCCGGGGGGCCCCACGAGCAGTACTTC. Translating it yields CAIRASGGPHEQYF.